Listed below are T cell receptor beta chains from one sample, sequenced in a study of T-cell memory formation after mild COVID-19. Each CDR3 protein gets one entry after TCRdb re-called the 5' RACE reads with MiXCR. The sample yields over 150,000 distinct CDR3 sequences, under 15% seen once. The sequencing sample was made of PBMCs or a T cell subset sorted from them (not recorded which). These TCRs come from a young man who had mild COVID-19 (a few samples of this study predate the infection). Cell type and time point are not known. CDR3s include the opening cysteine and the closing phenylalanine or tryptophan. A D gene is named only where the DNA matches it firmly. Size is omitted from some rows. Given values are once, few, many or a class for expanded clones.

v_call	d_call	clone_size	j_call	cdr3_length	cdr3_nt	cdr3_aa
TRBV29-1	TRBD1	NA	TRBJ2-5	14	TGCAGCGTAGGCCCGGGACAGGGGGGGGAGACCCAGTACTTC	CSVGPGQGGETQYF
TRBV5-1	NA	few	TRBJ1-2	12	TGCGCCAGCAGCCCGGACCGATATGGCTACACCTTC	CASSPDRYGYTF
TRBV5-8	NA	NA	TRBJ1-4	16	TGTGCCAGCAGCCTGGGTTCGGCAGGCTTAAACGAAAAACTGTTTTTT	CASSLGSAGLNEKLFF
TRBV9	NA	few	TRBJ1-4	14	TGTGCCAGCAGCGCTACAGGGTACCCTGAAAAACTGTTTTTT	CASSATGYPEKLFF
TRBV20-1	NA	many	TRBJ1-2	13	TGCAGTGCTGACCCGGCCGGGGACTATGGCTACACCTTC	CSADPAGDYGYTF
TRBV7-2	NA	few	TRBJ1-1	15	TGCGCCAGCAGCTTGGTGGGCAGCATGAACACTGAAGCTTTCTTT	CASSLVGSMNTEAFF
TRBV7-2	NA	few	TRBJ2-2	15	TGTGCCAGCAGCATACCCCAGGGTACCACCGGGGAGCTGTTTTTT	CASSIPQGTTGELFF
TRBV29-1	NA	few	TRBJ2-5	10	TGCAGCGGAGGGAGTGAGACCCAGTACTTC	CSGGSETQYF
TRBV5-4	NA	few	TRBJ2-1	16	TGTGCCAGCAGCCGTTTTTGGGGAGGGGGGTTTGGTGAGCAGTTCTTC	CASSRFWGGGFGEQFF
TRBV5-1	NA	NA	TRBJ2-5	14	TGCGCCAGCAGCTTACAGGGGAGGGAAGAGACCCAGTACTTC	CASSLQGREETQYF
TRBV5-1	NA	few	TRBJ1-6	15	TGCGCCAGCAGCTTGGTGGCCCTGGGAGATTCACCCCTCCACTTT	CASSLVALGDSPLHF
TRBV20-1	TRBD2	few	TRBJ2-2	15	TGCAGTGCTAGAAGGACTAGCGGCCCGACCGGGGAGCTGTTTTTT	CSARRTSGPTGELFF
TRBV18	NA	NA	TRBJ1-1	14	TGTGCCAGCTCACCAATAGGAGACTCAATCGAAGCTTTCTTT	CASSPIGDSIEAFF
TRBV4-2	NA	NA	TRBJ1-1	15	TGTGCCAGCAGCCACTCCGGGACGGAGAACACTGAAGCTTTCTTT	CASSHSGTENTEAFF
TRBV4-1	NA	few	TRBJ1-1	18	TGCGCCAGCAGCCAAGATTTGGGGACACAGCATAGGGGGGCTGAAGCTTTCTTT	CASSQDLGTQHRGAEAFF
TRBV12-3/TRBV12-4	NA	few	TRBJ2-1	12	TGTGCCAGCACTGACAGTTACAATGAGCAGTTCTTC	CASTDSYNEQFF
TRBV5-1	TRBD1	NA	TRBJ2-7	15	TGCGCCAGCAGCTTCGGGACAGGGGTTACCTACGAGCAGTACTTC	CASSFGTGVTYEQYF
TRBV4-3	NA	many	TRBJ2-2	14	TGCGCCAGCAGCCAGGGGGATCGCGGTGGGGAGCTGTTTTTT	CASSQGDRGGELFF
TRBV7-2	NA	many	TRBJ2-5	14	TGTGCCAGCAGCCCACCTTCTCCGTGGGAGACCCAGTACTTC	CASSPPSPWETQYF
TRBV20-1	TRBD1	NA	TRBJ1-2	13	TGCAGTCCTCAACAGGGGGTGGACTATGGCTACACCTTC	CSPQQGVDYGYTF
TRBV6-2/TRBV6-3	NA	few	TRBJ2-7	12	TGTGCCAGCAGAGGGGTCTCCTACGAGCAGTACTTC	CASRGVSYEQYF
TRBV4-3	TRBD1	many	TRBJ1-2	13	TGCGCCAGCAGCCCCGGACAGGGGCCTGTCTACACCTTC	CASSPGQGPVYTF
TRBV11-1	NA	NA	TRBJ2-3	16	TGTGCCAGCAGCCCCAGTAGGGGGTTAGTCACAGATACGCAGTATTTT	CASSPSRGLVTDTQYF
TRBV6-6	TRBD1	few	TRBJ2-7	16	TGTGCCAGCAGTTACTCCCGGGACAGGGTCTCCTACGAGCAGTACTTC	CASSYSRDRVSYEQYF
TRBV7-2	TRBD1	NA	TRBJ1-5	21	TGTGCCAGCAGCTTATCCTCTATAAAGACAGGGGACGGGGTTCGAAATCAGCCCCAGCATTTT	CASSLSSIKTGDGVRNQPQHF
TRBV20-1	NA	NA	TRBJ2-2	17	TGCAGTGCTAGACCCGGACTTAGGCGGGCGGACACCGGGGAGCTGTTTTTT	CSARPGLRRADTGELFF
TRBV4-1	NA	NA	TRBJ1-6	16	TGCGCCAGCAGCCAAGATCCGAGCTCCTATAATTCACCCCTCCACTTT	CASSQDPSSYNSPLHF